What follows is one T cell receptor beta chain and its context. Antigen specificity is unknown. This sample is part of a study of T cells in tuberculosis. Overall study: T cells were selected with CD1B tetramers loaded with glucose monomycolate. Overall study results and limits: Samples were chosen by availability of cryopreserved specimens.

Some clones are missing from TCRdb's copy, which holds only in-frame ones; the method was immunoSEQ multiplex PCR. This table holds tens of thousands of clones, roughly nine tenths found once. Each clinical donor contributed on average around 100,000 T cells from unsorted cryopreserved PBMC. The CDR3 has 14 amino acids. From germline, CDR1 is SNHLY and CDR2 FYNNEI. V lost 5 bases to trimming and J lost 5 bases; unmatched junction nucleotides: 7. This clonotype was obtained from a donor aged 10-29 years with latent tuberculosis or without tuberculosis infection. Sequencing used PBMCs. J is TRBJ2-5 and V is TRBV2; 8 positions agree with TRBD2. The CDR3 nucleotides are TGTGCCAGCAGTCGGACTAGCTACCTTGAGACCCAGTACTTC. This codes for CASSRTSYLETQYF.